This TCR beta chain originates from a study of blood T cell repertoires in COVID-19. Study information: Acute and convalescent COVID-19 samples came from the United States, Italy and Spain. T cells, B-cell-depleted T cells, or PBMCs supplied cDNA or gDNA.

The V gene's germline CDR1 is LGHNA and CDR2 YSLEER. The CDR3 has 12 amino acids. With V trimmed by 7 bases and J by 4 bases, 2 bases remained unmatched. The authors' processing: Amplification from reference gene primers served as the basis for estimated nucleated cell counts. Assay: immunoSEQ multiplex PCR; the TCRdb copy retains only in-frame clones and omits some. Clone size and the V and J calls come from that table; the DNA yielded D and trimming. The sample shows approximately 150,000 clones, 87% of them seen only once. Material: peripheral blood. The V call is TRBV4-3, the J call TRBJ2-7; 9 nucleotides agree with TRBD1. The sequence was collected from a human donor in a cohort sampled during active COVID-19. The CDR3 bases are TGCGCCAGCAAGGACAGGGGTTACGAGCAGTACTTC. Translating it yields CASKDRGYEQYF.